This TCR beta chain comes out of a study of CD8+CD57+ T cells in acquired aplastic anemia. Overall study findings and caveats: Patients and controls shared roughly 31 CD8+ CDR3 sequences, highly expressed in patients.

This CDR3 is 13 amino acids long. In germline, CDR1 is ENHRY, CDR2 SYGVKD. V lost 9 bases to trimming and J lost 0 bases, with 11 bases between them. This clonotype turned up a few times. Its antigen is currently unknown. CDR3 and TCR beta VDJ profiling relied on genomic DNA as the template. TCRdb reanalysed the reads using MiXCR and keeps one entry per CDR3 protein. The sample consists of roughly 200,000 distinct CDR3 sequences, roughly 60% of them appearing once. Patients chosen for sequencing had shown CD8+CD57+ cell expansion by flow cytometry. This sequence joins TRBV10-3 and TRBJ1-1, with D unclear. Sequences were obtained from sorted CD4+, CD8+, or CD8+CD57+ T cells (not recorded which) from PBMCs. The receptor was derived from a human donor with aplastic anemia. The CDR3 protein is CAIKTGMNTEAFF. CDR3 bases: TGTGCCATTAAGACTGGAATGAACACTGAAGCTTTCTTT.